A selection of T cell receptor beta chains follows, all from one sample in a study of blood T cell repertoires in COVID-19. Data came from immunoSEQ multiplex PCR; TCRdb stores just in-frame clones and leaves some out. The sample shows roughly 120,000 clones, around nine tenths of them seen only once. Material for sequencing was peripheral blood. These receptors came from a man in his fifties with COVID-19, enrolled during active disease. The CDR3 runs from the conserved cysteine through the conserved F or W. The order of the fields is J gene, D gene, clone size, V gene, CDR3 protein, CDR3 DNA. The D gene is left open where the match is weak. Clone size is shown for a subset of rows, as once, few, many or a class of expanded clone.

TRBJ2-1,TRBD2,.,TRBV30,CAWSGTSGVLGNEQFF,TGTGCCTGGAGTGGGACTAGCGGGGTACTGGGCAATGAGCAGTTCTTC
TRBJ2-2,.,.,TRBV29-1,CSAFDRAGELFF,TGCAGCGCCTTTGACAGAGCCGGGGAGCTGTTTTTT
TRBJ2-1,TRBD2,once,TRBV13,CASSLGREGPPNEQFF,TGTGCCAGCAGCTTAGGTCGGGAGGGTCCACCCAATGAGCAGTTCTTC
TRBJ2-5,TRBD1,.,TRBV11-2,CASSLAPLGQGGKETQYF,TGTGCCAGCAGCTTAGCCCCCCTAGGACAGGGTGGAAAAGAGACCCAGTACTTC
TRBJ2-1,TRBD1,.,TRBV5-1,CASSAQGAVYNEQFF,TGCGCCAGCAGCGCACAGGGGGCGGTCTACAATGAGCAGTTCTTC
TRBJ2-5,.,.,TRBV19,CASSIEGAETQYF,TGTGCCAGTAGTATAGAGGGGGCCGAGACCCAGTACTTC
TRBJ1-2,.,.,TRBV30,CASPTEARYGYTF,TGTGCCTCTCCGACAGAGGCCCGTTATGGCTACACCTTC
TRBJ2-5,.,.,TRBV5-1,CASSLAWRQETQYF,TGCGCCAGCAGCTTGGCCTGGAGACAAGAGACCCAGTACTTC
TRBJ2-2,.,.,TRBV9,CASSVVLTGELFF,TGTGCCAGCAGCGTAGTCCTCACCGGGGAGCTGTTTTTT
TRBJ1-5,.,.,TRBV20-1,CSASGIARGVQPQHF,TGCAGTGCTAGTGGGATAGCGCGGGGTGTTCAGCCCCAGCATTTT
TRBJ1-3,.,.,TRBV3-1/TRBV3-2,CASSQVGGSGNTIYF,TGTGCCAGCAGCCAAGTGGGGGGGTCTGGAAACACCATATATTTT
TRBJ2-5,TRBD1,few,TRBV7-2,CASSLGGQGRETQYF,TGTGCCAGCAGCTTAGGGGGACAGGGTAGGGAGACCCAGTACTTC
TRBJ2-5,.,.,TRBV5-1,CASSPTGYQETQYF,TGCGCCAGCAGTCCGACGGGGTACCAAGAGACCCAGTACTTC
TRBJ2-1,TRBD2,.,TRBV3-1/TRBV3-2,CASSHPSGSRNEQFF,TGTGCCAGCAGCCACCCTAGCGGGAGTAGGAATGAGCAGTTCTTC
TRBJ2-5,.,.,TRBV20-1,CSARGGPSQETQYF,TGCAGTGCTCGTGGGGGGCCCTCCCAAGAGACCCAGTACTTC
TRBJ2-1,TRBD2,.,TRBV5-4,CASSSRLASNEQFF,TGTGCCAGCAGCTCACGACTAGCGAGCAATGAGCAGTTCTTC
TRBJ2-4,TRBD2,.,TRBV7-8,CASSLEGLAENIQYF,TGTGCCAGCAGCTTAGAGGGACTAGCGGAAAACATTCAGTACTTC
TRBJ1-1,TRBD1,.,TRBV18,CASSPPGQGGTEAFF,TGTGCCAGCTCACCACCGGGACAGGGGGGTACTGAAGCTTTCTTT
TRBJ2-2,TRBD2,.,TRBV5-6,CASSLPGAGAGELFF,TGTGCCAGCAGCCTGCCCGGAGCGGGGGCCGGGGAGCTGTTTTTT
TRBJ1-6,TRBD1,.,TRBV7-9,CASSLEGADNSPLHF,TGTGCCAGCAGCTTAGAGGGGGCCGATAATTCACCCCTCCACTTT
TRBJ2-3,.,.,TRBV7-2,CASSLLDTQYF,TGTGCCAGCAGCTTACTCGATACGCAGTATTTT
TRBJ2-7,TRBD1,.,TRBV10-3,CAISRTGDEQYF,TGTGCCATCAGTCGCACAGGGGACGAGCAGTACTTC
TRBJ2-2,TRBD1,once,TRBV18,CASSQLPGQGATGELFF,TGTGCCAGCTCACAACTACCGGGACAGGGGGCTACCGGGGAGCTGTTTTTT
TRBJ2-7,.,.,TRBV5-1,CASSSGVSYEQYF,TGCGCCAGCAGCTCAGGGGTTTCCTACGAGCAGTACTTC